The 9 T cell receptor beta chains given below trace back to one sample, sequenced in a study of blood T cell repertoires in COVID-19. Assay used: immunoSEQ multiplex PCR; TCRdb lists only in-frame clones, some missing. Of nearly 100,000 clones in the sample, around 85% were seen once. The sequencing input was peripheral blood. The receptors originated from a woman between 55 and 75 years old with acute or convalescent COVID-19.

This clone was seen just once. The rearrangement uses TRBV6-4 and TRBJ1-6, with a weak D call TRBD1 (5 bases). This CDR3 is 16 amino acids long. Germline lookup yields CDR1 MRHNA and CDR2 SNTAGT. V shed 3 bases and J shed 0 bases, with 9 bases lying between them. The CDR3 loop is CASSDGGTSYNSPLHF. For the CDR3, the DNA is TGTGCCAGCAGTGATGGGGGGACCTCCTATAATTCACCCCTCCACTTT.

V gene TRBV5-4 combines with J gene TRBJ2-3, with a weak D call TRBD1 (5 bases). Trimming took 0 bases from V and 6 from J, leaving 8 bases between them. The germline V gene has CDR1 SGHNT and CDR2 YYREEE (reference sequence). This CDR3 has 13 amino acids. CDR3 amino acids: CASSLAAGDTQYF. The CDR3, as DNA: TGTGCCAGCAGCTTGGCGGCAGGGGATACGCAGTATTTT.

The V and J genes are TRBV12-3 or TRBV12-4 and TRBJ1-2; 7 nucleotides line up with TRBD1. With 6 bases clipped from V and 7 bases from J, the junction kept 5 bases outside the gene matches. The CDR3 has 12 amino acids. The CDR3 nucleotides are TGTGCCAGCAGCCCCACAGGGGCTGGCTACACCTTC. Translation: CASSPTGAGYTF.

V is TRBV4-2 and J is TRBJ2-3; 11 bases line up with TRBD2. The V gene's germline CDR1 is LGHNA and CDR2 YNFKEQ. V dropped 0 bases and J dropped 6; count of bases not matched to a gene: 8. The CDR3 loop spans 17 amino acids. CDR3 sequence reads: CASSQDIAGGPVDTQYF. The CDR3 DNA sequence: TGTGCCAGCAGCCAAGACATAGCGGGGGGGCCGGTTGATACGCAGTATTTT.

The V gene is TRBV2, the J gene TRBJ2-6; D not certain. Germline CDR1 and CDR2: SNHLY and FYNNEI. The ends were cut back, 7 bases at V and 0 bases at J, with 7 bases in the middle. The CDR3 covers 14 residues. CDR3: CASTDGSGANVLTF. CDR3 coding DNA: TGTGCCAGCACAGATGGCTCTGGGGCCAACGTCCTGACTTTC.

The chain combines TRBV4-2 with TRBJ1-2; D not certain. Germline CDR1 LGHNA, CDR2 YNFKEQ. The CDR3 covers 15 residues. Trimming cost V 0 bases and J 2 bases, with 10 bases left between them. The CDR3 protein is CASSQDGTRNYGYTF. The CDR3 DNA is TGTGCCAGCAGCCAAGATGGTACCAGGAACTATGGCTACACCTTC.

The chain links TRBV11-3 to TRBJ1-2; 7 positions agree with TRBD1. Germline V gene data show CDR1 as SGHNT and CDR2 as YENEEA. With V trimmed by 0 bases and J by 0 bases, 19 bases remained unmatched. This CDR3 is built from 21 residues. CDR3 residues: CASSLEGSGVAGTASNYGYTF. DNA for the CDR3: TGTGCCAGCAGCTTAGAGGGCTCAGGGGTCGCCGGGACAGCCTCTAACTATGGCTACACCTTC.

The rearrangement uses TRBV6-5 and TRBJ1-2; D not certain. Germline CDR1 MNHEY, CDR2 SVGAGI. V was cut by 0 bases and J by 4 bases, with 15 bases left in between. The CDR3 runs 16 residues. CDR3 amino acids: CASSYSSITQIYGYTF. The CDR3 DNA reads TGTGCCAGCAGTTACTCGTCAATAACTCAAATCTATGGCTACACCTTC.

This sequence joins TRBV20-1 and TRBJ1-2; D remains unclear. The CDR3 is made up of 13 amino acids. The V and J ends lost 3 bases and 8 bases respectively, with 16 bases between them. CDR1 is DFQATT, CDR2 SNEGSKA, per germline (reference sequence). The CDR3 sequence is CSASAIRGGGYTF. The DNA of the CDR3 is TGCAGTGCTAGTGCGATAAGAGGAGGCGGCTACACCTTC.